This TCR beta chain was documented in a study of PD-1 blockade in classical Hodgkin lymphoma. Study-wide findings and caveats: Complete responders' diversity at baseline resembled that of newly diagnosed patients.

Measured with immunoSEQ multiplex PCR; TCRdb has only the in-frame clones, and not every one. The sample consists of some 15,000 clones, roughly 78% of them appearing once. Concerning this clone: What it binds is unknown.

Each and every patient relapsed after autologous stem cell transplantation, and patients got differing brentuximab vedotin exposure. This CDR3 comprises 13 residues. Germline CDR1 is KGHSH and CDR2 is LQKENI. J was trimmed by 5 bases and V by 6 bases; bases with no gene match: 6. Here the sequenced sample was peripheral blood mononuclear cells (PBMCs), taken before the second cycle of nivolumab. The rearrangement joins TRBV18 to TRBJ2-5; TRBD2 matches 7 bases. The TCR comes from a human donor with classical Hodgkin lymphoma. The DNA for the CDR3 is TGTGCCAGCTCCCCGCGGGAGAGGGAGACCCAGTACTTC. Its translation: CASSPRERETQYF.